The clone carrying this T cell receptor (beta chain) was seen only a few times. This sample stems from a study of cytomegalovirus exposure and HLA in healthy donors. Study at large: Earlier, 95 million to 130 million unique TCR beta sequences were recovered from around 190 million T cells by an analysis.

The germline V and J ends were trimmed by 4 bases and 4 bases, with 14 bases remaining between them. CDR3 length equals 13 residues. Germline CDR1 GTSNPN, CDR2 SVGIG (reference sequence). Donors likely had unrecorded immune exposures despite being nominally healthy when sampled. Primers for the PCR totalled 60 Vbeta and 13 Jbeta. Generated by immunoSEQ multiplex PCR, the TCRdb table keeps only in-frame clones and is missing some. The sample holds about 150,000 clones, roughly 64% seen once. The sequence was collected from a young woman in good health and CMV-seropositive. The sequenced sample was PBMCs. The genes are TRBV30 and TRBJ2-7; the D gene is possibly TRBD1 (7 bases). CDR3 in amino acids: CAWTAAGGYEQYF. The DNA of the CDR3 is TGTGCCTGGACCGCGGCAGGGGGGTACGAGCAGTACTTC.